The 8 T cell receptor beta chains given below trace back to one sample, sequenced in a study of blood T cell repertoires in COVID-19. Libraries were prepared by immunoSEQ multiplex PCR; TCRdb keeps only in-frame clonotypes and omits some of them. The table has nearly 110,000 clones, roughly 80% seen once; the top ten hold approximately 4.4%. The source material was peripheral blood. Source of these receptors: a human donor in a cohort sampled during active COVID-19.

The chain is built from TRBV19 and TRBJ2-2; TRBD2 matches 8 bases. The J segment lost 13 bases and the V segment lost 4 bases, leaving 41 bases of the junction unmatched. The CDR3 is 24 residues long. Looked up from germline, CDR1 is LNHDA and CDR2 is SQIVND (reference sequence). CDR3 sequence (DNA): TGTGCCAGTAGTACCCGCACAGGGAAGTTGCTCCTCCTGGTGCGGGGGGTTTGTAGTAGGGGGCTGTTTTTT. Protein product: CASSTRTGKLLLLVRGVCSRGLFF.

On this clone: The junction does not match germline at one end; this may be a read error. This chain connects TRBV15 to TRBJ2-1, with 9 bases identical to TRBD1. This CDR3 contains 15 residues. Germline V lookup: CDR1 LNHNV, CDR2 YYDKDF (reference sequence). CDR3 sequence reads: CATTRLGRTGDEQFF. CDR3 nucleotide sequence: TGTGCCACCACCAGACTAGGTCGGACAGGGGATGAGCAGTTCTTC.

The chain couples TRBV4-3 to TRBJ2-1, with TRBD2 matching over 9 bases. The CDR3 spans 17 residues. The V gene's germline CDR1 is LGHNA and CDR2 YSLEER. The V segment lost 0 bases and the J segment 8 bases; nucleotides outside the gene matches: 11. The CDR3 loop is CASSQDQSVAGVYEQFF. CDR3 DNA sequence: TGCGCCAGCAGCCAAGATCAGTCGGTAGCGGGAGTTTATGAGCAGTTCTTC.

The rearrangement uses TRBV18 and TRBJ2-2; 7 bases are shared with TRBD1. Germline CDR1 and CDR2: KGHSH and LQKENI. The CDR3 has 21 amino acids. V shed 1 base and J 0 bases; nucleotides not matched to a gene: 17. CDR3 region: CASSPHPTRTGRPANTGELFF. In DNA form, the CDR3 reads TGTGCCAGCTCACCACACCCCACAAGGACAGGAAGACCTGCGAACACCGGGGAGCTGTTTTTT.

The gene calls are TRBV6-5 and TRBJ1-5; no clear D gene. Deletions cut 6 bases from V and 8 bases from J, with 17 bases between. The CDR3 length is 14 residues. The germline gives CDR1 MNHEY, CDR2 SVGAGI. The CDR3 DNA reads as TGTGCCAGCAGGACCGCGCCGAGGATGGAGCCCCAGCATTTT. Protein sequence: CASRTAPRMEPQHF.

V gene TRBV19 combines with J gene TRBJ2-3; 12 bases align to TRBD1. The trim removed 5 bases at V and 2 bases at J, leaving 5 bases unmatched. Germline V CDR1 and CDR2: LNHDA, SQIVND (reference sequence). The CDR3 has 16 amino acids. Here the CDR3 reads CASSGGQGAYTDTQYF. The CDR3 DNA is TGTGCCAGTAGTGGGGGACAGGGGGCTTACACAGATACGCAGTATTTT. The full variable domain, in which reference TRBV19 and TRBJ2-3 provide the parts outside the CDR3, is DGGITQSPKYLFRKEGQNVTLSCEQNLNHDAMYWYRQDPGQGLRLIYYSQIVNDFQKGDIAEGYSVSREKKESFPLTVTSAQKNPTAFYLCASSGGQGAYTDTQYFGPGTRLTVL.

The chain recombines TRBV3-1 (or the pseudogene TRBV3-2) with TRBJ1-2, with D unresolved. The CDR3 is 14 amino acids. Germline V lookup: CDR1 LGHDT, CDR2 YNNKEL (reference sequence). The germline V and J ends were trimmed by 7 bases and 1 base, with 13 bases remaining between them. The DNA of the CDR3 is TGTGCCAGCACCTTATCATCAGTTAACTATGGCTACACCTTC. Translating gives CASTLSSVNYGYTF.

The chain carries TRBV3-1 (or the pseudogene TRBV3-2) and TRBJ2-1, with 7 bases that match TRBD2. Trimming took 4 bases from V and 0 from J; bases not matched to a gene: 3. CDR3 size: 15 residues. CDR1 is LGHDT and CDR2 is YNNKEL in the germline V gene (reference sequence). This CDR3 is CASSLGGSSYNEQFF. Written as DNA, the CDR3 is TGTGCCAGCAGCCTTGGCGGGAGCTCCTACAATGAGCAGTTCTTC.